The source of this TCR beta chain is a study of T cells in Graves' hyperthyroidism and ophthalmopathy. Study overall: It was at initial diagnosis, before any treatment, that peripheral blood was collected.

Hyperthyroidism patients were newly diagnosed, had disease duration under 2 months, and were aged 18 to 65 years. Germline CDR1 GTSNPN, CDR2 SVGIG (reference sequence). With 6 bases clipped from V and 8 bases from J, the junction kept 15 bases outside the gene matches. This CDR3 spans 14 amino acids. Amplified TCR beta CDR3 regions came from RNA transcripts. HTBI primers drove first-round RT-PCR of the TCR CDR3. One entry per CDR3 protein results from TCRdb running MiXCR on the multiplex PCR reads. This sample has some 740,000 distinct CDR3 sequences; about 15% occur once, and the top ten carry roughly 10%. This clonotype was detected ten times or more. What it recognizes is unknown. Regarding the study as a whole: Also found in blood were most expanded thyroid clonotypes above 0.001. The model anticipated ophthalmopathy a median around 6 months pre-onset.

Sequenced material: blood. The chain is built from TRBV30 and TRBJ1-2, with 7 bases lining up with TRBD1. This receptor was obtained from a woman aged 18-35 years with Graves' hyperthyroidism. In nucleotides, the CDR3 is TGTGCCTGCCGGAAAAGGGACAGACGGGGCGGCTACACCTTC. Its translation: CACRKRDRRGGYTF.